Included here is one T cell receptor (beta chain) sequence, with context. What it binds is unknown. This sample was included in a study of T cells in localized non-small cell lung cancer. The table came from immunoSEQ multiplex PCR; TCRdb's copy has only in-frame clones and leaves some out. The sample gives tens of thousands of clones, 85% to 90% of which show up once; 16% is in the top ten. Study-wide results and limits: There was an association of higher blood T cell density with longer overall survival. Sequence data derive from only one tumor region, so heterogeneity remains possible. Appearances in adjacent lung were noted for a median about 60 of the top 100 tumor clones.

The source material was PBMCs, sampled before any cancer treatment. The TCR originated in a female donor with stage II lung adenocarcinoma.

The CDR3 is CASGLSGTSGGAYSYEQYF. DNA of the CDR3: TGTGCTAGTGGTTTATCGGGGACTAGCGGGGGGGCTTACTCCTACGAGCAGTACTTC. The genes are TRBV12-5 and TRBJ2-7; 16 bases map to TRBD2. Looked up from germline, CDR1 is LGHNT and CDR2 is FRNRAP. J lost 0 bases, V lost 3 bases, and 8 bases had no gene match. The CDR3 is 19 amino acids.